The subject of this entry is one TCR beta chain. This record belongs to a study of shared clonotypes between healthy human individuals. Profiling relied on immunoSEQ multiplex PCR, and the TCRdb table lists in-frame clones only, not all of them. Of approximately 720,000 clones listed, less than 80% are singletons. The germline V and J ends were trimmed by 4 bases and 1 base, with 11 bases remaining between them. The length of the CDR3 is 14 residues. CDR1 MDHEN and CDR2 SYDVKM come from the germline V gene. Material: memory CD4+ T cells sorted from blood. The subset denotes: CD45RA-negative fraction. The TCR was taken from a woman under 40 in good health. This chain links TRBV28 with TRBJ2-7; D perhaps matches TRBD2 (5 bases). CDR3 amino acids: CASSWTLTSYEQYF. CDR3 sequence (DNA): TGTGCCAGCAGTTGGACTCTGACTTCCTACGAGCAGTACTTC.